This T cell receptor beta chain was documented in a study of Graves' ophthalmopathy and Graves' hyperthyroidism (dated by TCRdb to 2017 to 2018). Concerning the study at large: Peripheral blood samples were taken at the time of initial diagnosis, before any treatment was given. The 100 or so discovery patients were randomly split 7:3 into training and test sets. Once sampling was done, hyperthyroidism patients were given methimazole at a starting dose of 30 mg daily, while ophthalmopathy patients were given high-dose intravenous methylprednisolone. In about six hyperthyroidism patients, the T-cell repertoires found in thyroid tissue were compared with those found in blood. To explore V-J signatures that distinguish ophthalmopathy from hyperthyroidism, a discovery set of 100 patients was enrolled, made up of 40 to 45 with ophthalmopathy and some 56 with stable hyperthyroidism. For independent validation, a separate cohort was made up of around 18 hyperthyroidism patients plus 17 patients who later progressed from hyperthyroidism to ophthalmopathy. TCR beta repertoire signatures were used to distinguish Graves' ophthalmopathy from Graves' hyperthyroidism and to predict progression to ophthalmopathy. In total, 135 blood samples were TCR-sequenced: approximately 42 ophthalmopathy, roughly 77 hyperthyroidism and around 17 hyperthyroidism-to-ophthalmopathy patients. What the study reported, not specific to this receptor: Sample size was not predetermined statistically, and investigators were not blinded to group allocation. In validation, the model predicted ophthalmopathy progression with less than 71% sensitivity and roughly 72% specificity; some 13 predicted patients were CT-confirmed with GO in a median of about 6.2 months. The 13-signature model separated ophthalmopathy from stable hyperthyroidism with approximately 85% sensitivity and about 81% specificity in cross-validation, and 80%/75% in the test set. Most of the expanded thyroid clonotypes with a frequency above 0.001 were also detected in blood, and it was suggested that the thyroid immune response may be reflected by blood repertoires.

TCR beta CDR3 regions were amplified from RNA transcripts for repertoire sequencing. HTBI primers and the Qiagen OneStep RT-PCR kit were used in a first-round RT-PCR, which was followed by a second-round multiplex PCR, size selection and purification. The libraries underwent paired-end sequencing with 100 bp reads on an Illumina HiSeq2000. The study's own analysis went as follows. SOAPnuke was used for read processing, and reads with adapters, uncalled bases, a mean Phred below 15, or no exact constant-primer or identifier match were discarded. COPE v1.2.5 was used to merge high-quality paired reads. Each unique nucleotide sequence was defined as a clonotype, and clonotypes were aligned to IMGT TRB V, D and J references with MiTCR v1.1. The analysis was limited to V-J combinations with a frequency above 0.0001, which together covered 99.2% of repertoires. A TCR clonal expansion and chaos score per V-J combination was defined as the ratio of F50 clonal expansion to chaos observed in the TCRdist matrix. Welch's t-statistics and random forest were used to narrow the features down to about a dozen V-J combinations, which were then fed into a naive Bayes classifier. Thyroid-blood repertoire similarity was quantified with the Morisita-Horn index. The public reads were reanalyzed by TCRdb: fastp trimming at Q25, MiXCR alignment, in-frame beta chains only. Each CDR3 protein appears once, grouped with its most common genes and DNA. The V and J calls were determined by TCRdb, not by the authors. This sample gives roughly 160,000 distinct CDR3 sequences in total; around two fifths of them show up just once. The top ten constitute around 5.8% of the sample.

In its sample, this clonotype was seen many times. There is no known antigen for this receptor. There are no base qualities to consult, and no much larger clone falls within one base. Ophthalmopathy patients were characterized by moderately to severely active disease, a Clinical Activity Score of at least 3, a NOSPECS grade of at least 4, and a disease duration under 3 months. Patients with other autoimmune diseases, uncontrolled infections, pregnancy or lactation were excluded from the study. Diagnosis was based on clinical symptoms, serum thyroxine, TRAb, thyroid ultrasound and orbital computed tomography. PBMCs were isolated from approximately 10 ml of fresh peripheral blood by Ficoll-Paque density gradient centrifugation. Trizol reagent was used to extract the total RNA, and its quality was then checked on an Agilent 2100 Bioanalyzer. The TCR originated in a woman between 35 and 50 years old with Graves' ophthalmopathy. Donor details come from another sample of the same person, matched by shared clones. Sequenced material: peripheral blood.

CDR3 protein: CASSLGTSGSGSSYEQYF. The nucleotides read TGCGCCAGCAGCCTAGGGACTAGCGGGAGTGGGAGCTCCTACGAGCAGTACTTC. This chain is built from TRBV4-1 and TRBJ2-7, with 14 bases aligning to TRBD2. CDR1 and CDR2 are drawn from the germline V gene: MGHRA, YSYEKL. Clipping removes 4 bases from V and 0 bases from J, with 8 as the unmatched junction base count. The CDR3 goes from the cysteine to the phenylalanine over 18 residues. The DNA shown is the 54-base CDR3, in frame from base 1.